The rows below give T cell receptor beta chains drawn from one sample of a study of blood T cell repertoires in COVID-19. Libraries were prepared by immunoSEQ multiplex PCR; TCRdb keeps only in-frame clonotypes and omits some of them. The table includes around 160,000 clones, 87% detected once. The specimen was peripheral blood. The source of these receptors is a woman in her 70s with COVID-19, enrolled during active disease. CDR3s include the opening cysteine and the closing phenylalanine or tryptophan. The D gene is left open where the match is weak. Not every row has a clone size; where given, it reads once, few, many or a size class.

CDR3 protein | CDR3 DNA | clone size | J gene | V gene | D gene
CASSYSSSDREAFF | TGTGCCAGCAGTTACTCGTCCTCGGACAGAGAAGCTTTCTTT | . | TRBJ1-1 | TRBV6-5 | .
CASSLGAAANTGELFF | TGTGCCAGCAGCTTGGGGGCAGCTGCGAACACCGGGGAGCTGTTTTTT | . | TRBJ2-2 | TRBV7-9 | .
CSAGQTGELFF | TGCAGCGCCGGACAGACCGGGGAGCTGTTTTTT | . | TRBJ2-2 | TRBV29-1 | .
CASSEADRAWAEAFF | TGTGCCAGCAGTGAAGCAGACAGGGCATGGGCTGAAGCTTTCTTT | . | TRBJ1-1 | TRBV6-1 | TRBD1
CASSLDSTGTREQFF | TGTGCCAGCAGCTTAGATTCGACAGGAACGCGTGAGCAGTTCTTC | . | TRBJ2-1 | TRBV11-3 | .
CASNQPGRQPYGYTF | TGTGCCAGCAACCAACCTGGCCGACAGCCCTATGGCTACACCTTC | . | TRBJ1-2 | TRBV28 | .
CASSSGGFKARLSDTQYF | TGTGCCAGCAGCTCCGGGGGTTTTAAAGCCCGCCTGTCAGATACGCAGTATTTT | . | TRBJ2-3 | TRBV5-4 | .
CASSRGGSDTEAFF | TGTGCCAGCTCCCGGGGGGGTTCGGACACTGAAGCTTTCTTT | . | TRBJ1-1 | TRBV18 | .
CASRRTGGGDEQFF | TGTGCCAGCAGACGGACAGGGGGCGGGGATGAGCAGTTCTTC | . | TRBJ2-1 | TRBV7-9 | TRBD1
CASSQVLSFDTQYF | TGTGCCAGCAGCCAAGTCTTGTCGTTTGATACGCAGTATTTT | once | TRBJ2-3 | TRBV4-2 | .
CASSSPHTLGLAVQETQYF | TGTGCCAGCAGTTCACCACACACCTTGGGACTAGCGGTCCAAGAGACCCAGTACTTC | . | TRBJ2-5 | TRBV6-2/TRBV6-3 | TRBD2
CASSPDPGTYSSYEQYF | TGCGCCAGCAGCCCAGACCCCGGGACATACAGCTCCTACGAGCAGTACTTC | . | TRBJ2-7 | TRBV5-1 | .
CASSEHGLVPTYEQYF | TGTGCCAGCAGTGAACATGGACTAGTTCCCACCTACGAGCAGTACTTC | . | TRBJ2-7 | TRBV6-1 | TRBD2
CASSLEGGETQYF | TGTGCCAGCAGCTTAGAAGGGGGAGAGACCCAGTACTTC | . | TRBJ2-5 | TRBV7-2 | .
CASSLEGSGAYLTQYF | TGTGCCAGCAGCTTAGAAGGGTCAGGGGCATATCTGACCCAGTACTTC | . | TRBJ2-5 | TRBV7-2 | .
CASRNKAGGPETQYF | TGTGCCAGCAGGAATAAGGCGGGGGGGCCAGAGACCCAGTACTTC | . | TRBJ2-5 | TRBV7-2 | TRBD2
CASSVDRDYGYTF | TGTGCCAGTAGTGTGGACAGGGACTATGGCTACACCTTC | . | TRBJ1-2 | TRBV19 | TRBD1
CASSVGAGSSYNEQFF | TGCGCCAGCAGCGTCGGTGCGGGGAGCTCCTACAATGAGCAGTTCTTC | . | TRBJ2-1 | TRBV5-1 | .
CASSQSDRGSDYGYTF | TGCGCCAGCAGCCAATCCGACAGGGGGTCGGACTATGGCTACACCTTC | . | TRBJ1-2 | TRBV5-1 | TRBD1
CASSLGIGGNEKLFF | TGTGCCAGCAGCTTAGGTATCGGGGGGAATGAAAAACTGTTTTTT | . | TRBJ1-4 | TRBV7-2 | .
CASSQKAAETQYF | TGTGCCAGCAGCCAAAAGGCGGCTGAGACCCAGTACTTC | . | TRBJ2-5 | TRBV3-1/TRBV3-2 | .
CASSQDLRGYNEQFF | TGTGCCAGCAGCCAAGATCTCCGGGGGTACAATGAGCAGTTCTTC | . | TRBJ2-1 | TRBV3-1/TRBV3-2 | .
CASSPDGGGQGETQYF | TGTGCCAGTAGTCCAGACGGCGGGGGGCAGGGAGAGACCCAGTACTTC | . | TRBJ2-5 | TRBV19 | TRBD2
CASRLGQNTGELFF | TGTGCCAGCAGGCTTGGACAGAACACCGGGGAGCTGTTTTTT | . | TRBJ2-2 | TRBV5-5 | .
CASSSTTVYTF | TGCGCCAGCAGCTCAACCACTGTCTACACCTTC | . | TRBJ1-2 | TRBV5-1 | .
CASSLVREGNTIYF | TGTGCCAGCAGCTTAGTTCGGGAGGGAAACACCATATATTTT | . | TRBJ1-3 | TRBV11-2 | .
CASGETGGRTDTQYF | TGTGCCAGCGGTGAAACAGGAGGGCGCACAGATACGCAGTATTTT | . | TRBJ2-3 | TRBV6-1 | .
CASSIKSPLHF | TGTGCCAGTAGTATTAAATCACCCCTCCACTTT | . | TRBJ1-6 | TRBV19 | .
CASSLARQGTHYEQYF | TGTGCCAGCAGCTTAGCTAGACAGGGAACCCACTACGAGCAGTACTTC | . | TRBJ2-7 | TRBV7-9 | TRBD1
CASSQDGGETQYF | TGTGCCAGCAGCCAAGATGGGGGGGAGACCCAGTACTTC | . | TRBJ2-5 | TRBV4-2 | .
CASSATVDYGYTF | TGTGCCAGCAGTGCCACAGTAGACTATGGCTACACCTTC | . | TRBJ1-2 | TRBV2 | .
CASTRRGGYTF | TGTGCCAGCACTCGGCGGGGTGGCTACACCTTC | . | TRBJ1-2 | TRBV28 | .
CSASTGGDEKLFF | TGCAGTGCCAGTACAGGGGGGGATGAAAAACTGTTTTTT | once | TRBJ1-4 | TRBV20-1 | TRBD1
CASNRISDTQYF | TGTGCCAGCAACAGGATATCAGATACGCAGTATTTT | once | TRBJ2-3 | TRBV12-3/TRBV12-4 | .
CASRNQGLFGNTIYF | TGTGCCAGTAGGAACCAGGGACTCTTTGGAAACACCATATATTTT | many | TRBJ1-3 | TRBV19 | .
CASRPRTRTNEKLFF | TGTGCCAGTAGACCACGGACACGAACTAATGAAAAACTGTTTTTT | . | TRBJ1-4 | TRBV19 | .